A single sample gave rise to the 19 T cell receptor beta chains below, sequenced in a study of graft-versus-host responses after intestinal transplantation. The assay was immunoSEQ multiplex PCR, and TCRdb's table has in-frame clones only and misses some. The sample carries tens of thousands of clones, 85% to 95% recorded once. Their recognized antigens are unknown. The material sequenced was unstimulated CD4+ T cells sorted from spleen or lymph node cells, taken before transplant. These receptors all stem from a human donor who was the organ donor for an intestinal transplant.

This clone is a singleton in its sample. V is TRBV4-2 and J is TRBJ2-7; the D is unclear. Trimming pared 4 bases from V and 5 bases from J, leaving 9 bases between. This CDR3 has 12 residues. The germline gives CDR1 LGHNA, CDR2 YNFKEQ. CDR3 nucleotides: TGTGCCAGCAGCCCCAGCTTAAACGAGCAGTACTTC. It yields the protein CASSPSLNEQYF.

The chain's CDR3 is CASSPADRAKNIQYF. CDR3 bases: TGCGCCAGCAGCCCAGCGGACAGGGCCAAAAACATTCAGTACTTC. The chain combines TRBV5-1 with TRBJ2-4, with 7 nucleotides matching TRBD1. The CDR3 sequence is 15 residues long. The ends lost 4 bases at V and 1 base at J; junction bases unmatched: 5. The germline V gene encodes CDR1 SGHRS and CDR2 YFSETQ.

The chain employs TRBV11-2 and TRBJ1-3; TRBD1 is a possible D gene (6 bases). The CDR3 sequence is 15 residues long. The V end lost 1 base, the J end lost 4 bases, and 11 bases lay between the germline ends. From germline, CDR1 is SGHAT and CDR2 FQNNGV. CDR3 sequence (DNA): TGTGCCAGCAGCTTAGTTTGGGGGCTCGGAAACACCATATATTTT. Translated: CASSLVWGLGNTIYF.

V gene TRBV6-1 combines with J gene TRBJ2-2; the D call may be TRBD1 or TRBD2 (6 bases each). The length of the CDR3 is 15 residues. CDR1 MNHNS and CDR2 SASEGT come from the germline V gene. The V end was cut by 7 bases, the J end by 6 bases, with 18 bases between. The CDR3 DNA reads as TGTGCCAGCAATCCCAGGGGAGGTGGGGCCGGGGAGCTGTTTTTT. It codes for CASNPRGGGAGELFF.

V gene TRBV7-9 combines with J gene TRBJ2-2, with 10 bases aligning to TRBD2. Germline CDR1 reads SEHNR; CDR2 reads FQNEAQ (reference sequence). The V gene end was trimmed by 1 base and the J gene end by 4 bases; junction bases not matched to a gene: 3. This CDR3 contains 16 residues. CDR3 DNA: TGTGCCAGCAGCTTAGAGATAGCGGGGGGCACCGGGGAGCTGTTTTTT. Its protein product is CASSLEIAGGTGELFF.

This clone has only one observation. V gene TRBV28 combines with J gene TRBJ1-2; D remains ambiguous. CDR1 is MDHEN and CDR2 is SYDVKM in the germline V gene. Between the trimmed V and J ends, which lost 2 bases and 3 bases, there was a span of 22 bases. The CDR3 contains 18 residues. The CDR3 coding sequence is TGTGCCAGCAGTTTAGACGTAAGCCTGGCACTGGAATACTATGGCTACACCTTC. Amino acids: CASSLDVSLALEYYGYTF.

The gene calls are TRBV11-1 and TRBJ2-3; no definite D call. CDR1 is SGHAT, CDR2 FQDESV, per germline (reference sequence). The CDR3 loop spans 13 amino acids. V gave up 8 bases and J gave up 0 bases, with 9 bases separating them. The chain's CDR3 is CASGQRSTDTQYF. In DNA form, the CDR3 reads TGTGCCAGCGGGCAGAGAAGCACAGATACGCAGTATTTT.

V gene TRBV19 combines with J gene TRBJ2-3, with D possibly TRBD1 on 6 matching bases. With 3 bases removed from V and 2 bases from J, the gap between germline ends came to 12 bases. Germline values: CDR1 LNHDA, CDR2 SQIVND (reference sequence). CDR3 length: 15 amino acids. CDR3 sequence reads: CASSMGRGATDTQYF. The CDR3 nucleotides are TGTGCCAGTAGTATGGGCAGGGGAGCCACAGATACGCAGTATTTT.

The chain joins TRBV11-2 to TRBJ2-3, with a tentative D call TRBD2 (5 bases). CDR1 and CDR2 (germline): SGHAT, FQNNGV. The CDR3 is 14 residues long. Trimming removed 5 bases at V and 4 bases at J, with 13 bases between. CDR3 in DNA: TGTGCCAGCAGCGTCGTGGCGGGTGCAGATACGCAGTATTTT. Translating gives CASSVVAGADTQYF.

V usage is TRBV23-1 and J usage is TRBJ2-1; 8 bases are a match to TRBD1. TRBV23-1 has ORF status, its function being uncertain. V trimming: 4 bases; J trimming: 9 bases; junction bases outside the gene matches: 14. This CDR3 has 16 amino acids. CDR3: CASSRGPQGGRFEQFF. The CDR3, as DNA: TGCGCCAGCAGTCGGGGCCCACAGGGGGGACGGTTTGAGCAGTTCTTC.

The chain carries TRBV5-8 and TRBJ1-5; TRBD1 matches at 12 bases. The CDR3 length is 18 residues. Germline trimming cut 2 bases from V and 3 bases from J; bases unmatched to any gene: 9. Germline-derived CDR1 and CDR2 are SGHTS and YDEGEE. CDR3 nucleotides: TGTGCCAGCAGCTTCTGGGGACAGGGGGCTATTGACAATCAGCCCCAGCATTTT. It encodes CASSFWGQGAIDNQPQHF. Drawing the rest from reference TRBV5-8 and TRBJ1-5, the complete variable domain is EAGVTQSPTHLIKTRGQQATLRCSPISGHTSVYWYQQALGLGLQFLLWYDEGEERNRGNFPPRFSGRQFPNYSSELNVNALELEDSALYLCASSFWGQGAIDNQPQHFGDGTRLSIL.

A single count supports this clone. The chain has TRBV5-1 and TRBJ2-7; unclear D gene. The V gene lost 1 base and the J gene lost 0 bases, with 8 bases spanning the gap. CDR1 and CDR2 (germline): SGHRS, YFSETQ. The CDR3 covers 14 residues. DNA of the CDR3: TGCGCCAGCAGCTTGATCGGTAACTCCTACGAGCAGTACTTC. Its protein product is CASSLIGNSYEQYF.

This CDR3 reads CASRGGPSYEQYF. The DNA for the CDR3 is TGTGCCAGCAGGGGGGGTCCGTCCTACGAGCAGTACTTC. The chain couples TRBV6-5 to TRBJ2-7; a possible D gene is TRBD2 (6 bases). This CDR3 region has 13 residues. CDR1 is MNHEY, CDR2 SVGAGI, per germline. Trimming removed 6 bases at V and 1 base at J, with 10 bases between.

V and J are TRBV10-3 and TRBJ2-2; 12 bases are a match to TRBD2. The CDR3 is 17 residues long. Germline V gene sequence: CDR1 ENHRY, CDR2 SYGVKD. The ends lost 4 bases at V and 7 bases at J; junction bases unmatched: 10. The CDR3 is CAISGQASGGAGGELFF. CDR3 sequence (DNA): TGTGCCATCAGTGGACAAGCTAGCGGGGGGGCCGGCGGGGAGCTGTTTTTT.

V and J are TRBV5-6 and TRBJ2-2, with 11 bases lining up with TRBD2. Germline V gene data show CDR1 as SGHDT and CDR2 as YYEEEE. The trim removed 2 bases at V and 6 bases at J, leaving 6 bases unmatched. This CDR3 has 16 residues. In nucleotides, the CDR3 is TGTGCCAGCAGCTTATATAGCGGGGGGGCCGCCGGGGAGCTGTTTTTT. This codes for CASSLYSGGAAGELFF.

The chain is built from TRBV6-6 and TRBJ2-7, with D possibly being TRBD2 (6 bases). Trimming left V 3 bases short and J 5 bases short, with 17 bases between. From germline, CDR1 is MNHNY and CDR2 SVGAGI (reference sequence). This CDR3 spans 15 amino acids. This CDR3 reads CASSYSTSISDEQYF. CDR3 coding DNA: TGTGCCAGCAGTTATTCGACTAGTATTTCAGACGAGCAGTACTTC.

The CDR3 bases are TGTGCCAGCAGCCGCGTAGATACGCAGTATTTT. This gives the protein CASSRVDTQYF. This chain links TRBV11-3 with TRBJ2-3; D is unresolved. Trimming removed 5 bases at V and 5 bases at J, with 5 bases between. Germline V CDR1 and CDR2: SGHNT, YENEEA. The CDR3 is 11 residues long.

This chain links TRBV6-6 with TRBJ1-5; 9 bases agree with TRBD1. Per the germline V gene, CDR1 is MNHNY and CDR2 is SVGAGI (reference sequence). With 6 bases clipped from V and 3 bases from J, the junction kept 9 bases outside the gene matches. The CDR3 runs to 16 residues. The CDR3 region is CASRGPGQGLNQPQHF. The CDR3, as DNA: TGTGCCAGCAGGGGTCCGGGACAGGGCCTCAATCAGCCCCAGCATTTT.

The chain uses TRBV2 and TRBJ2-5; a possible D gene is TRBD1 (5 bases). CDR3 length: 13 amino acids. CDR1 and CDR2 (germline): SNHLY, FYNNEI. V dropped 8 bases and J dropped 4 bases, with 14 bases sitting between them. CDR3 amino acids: CASVLRGGETQYF. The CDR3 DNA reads TGTGCCAGCGTCTTAAGGGGCGGAGAGACCCAGTACTTC.